The T cell receptor (beta chain) under discussion was sequenced for a study of blood T cell repertoires in COVID-19. Study-level information: Sources were T cells, B-cell-depleted T cells, or PBMCs; the material itself was cDNA or gDNA.

The Seattle patients joined while their infection was active and were tracked longitudinally afterward. Original processing notes: Reference gene primers were amplified, and this amplification served to estimate nucleated cell counts. Only in-frame clones appear in the TCRdb table, and some are missing; sequencing was by immunoSEQ multiplex PCR. The V and J calls and clone size are taken from that table; D and trimming were inferred from the DNA. The table records approximately 120,000 clones, roughly 80% of them present only once. Losses at the gene ends were 2 bases for V and 4 bases for J; bases not matched to a gene: 2. The CDR3 is 14 residues long. CDR1 and CDR2 from the germline V gene are MNHEY and SMNVEV (reference sequence).

This receptor was obtained from a man of 80 years or more with COVID-19, enrolled during active disease. This sequence joins TRBV27 and TRBJ1-1; 9 bases align to TRBD1. Sequenced input: peripheral blood. CDR3 sequence (DNA): TGTGCCAGCAGTTTAACAGGGGGCTTCACTGAAGCTTTCTTT. Translated, it gives CASSLTGGFTEAFF.